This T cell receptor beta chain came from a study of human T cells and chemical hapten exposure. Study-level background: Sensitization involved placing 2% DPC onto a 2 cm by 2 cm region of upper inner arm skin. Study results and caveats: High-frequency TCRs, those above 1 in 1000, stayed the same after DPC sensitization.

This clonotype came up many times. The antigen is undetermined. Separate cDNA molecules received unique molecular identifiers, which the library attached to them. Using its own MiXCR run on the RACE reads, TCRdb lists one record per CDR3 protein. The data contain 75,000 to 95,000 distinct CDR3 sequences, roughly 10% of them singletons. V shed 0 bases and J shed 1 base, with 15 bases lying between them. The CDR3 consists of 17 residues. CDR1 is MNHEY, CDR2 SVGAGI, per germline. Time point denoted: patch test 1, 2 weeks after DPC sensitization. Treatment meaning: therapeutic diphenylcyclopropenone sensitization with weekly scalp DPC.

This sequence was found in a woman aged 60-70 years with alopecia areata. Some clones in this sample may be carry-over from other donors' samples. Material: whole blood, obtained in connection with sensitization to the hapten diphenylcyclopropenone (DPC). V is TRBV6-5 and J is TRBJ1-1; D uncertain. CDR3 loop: CASSYSFSTAENTEAFF. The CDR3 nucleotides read TGTGCCAGCAGTTACTCTTTCTCGACGGCGGAGAACACTGAAGCTTTCTTT.